One sample yielded the 15 T cell receptor beta chains listed below, sequenced in a study of CD8 T cells in ankylosing spondylitis. Each CDR3 protein gets one entry after TCRdb re-called the 5' RACE reads with MiXCR. The top ten hold less than 25% of the sample, which has 200,000 to 250,000 distinct CDR3 sequences, 8% to 11% seen once. What was sequenced was blood, either unsorted or a sorted T cell fraction (not recorded which). These receptors originate from a male donor with ankylosing spondylitis or in good health (not recorded which).

This clonotype was seen a few times. V usage is TRBV7-6 and J usage is TRBJ2-3; 12 bases are shared with TRBD2. The trim removed 3 bases at V and 2 bases at J, leaving 3 bases unmatched. The length of the CDR3 is 16 residues. CDR1 SGHVS and CDR2 FNYEAQ come from the germline V gene. For the CDR3, the DNA is TGTGCCAGCAGCTTCCCTAGCGGGGGGGCCACAGATACGCAGTATTTT. Its translation is CASSFPSGGATDTQYF.

This clonotype was detected many times. This rearrangement joins TRBV12-3 or TRBV12-4 to TRBJ2-5; D gene unclear. The CDR3 runs to 12 residues. Trimming stripped 8 bases from V and 0 bases from J, with 7 bases between. The CDR3 region has the DNA TGTGCCAGCCTCCGGTACCAAGAGACCCAGTACTTC. This gives the protein CASLRYQETQYF.

CDR3 residues: CASSLRRLAGGHTDTQYF. CDR3 nucleotide sequence: TGCGCCAGCAGCCTTCGCAGACTAGCGGGGGGTCACACAGATACGCAGTATTTT. The V gene is TRBV5-1, the J gene TRBJ2-3; the match to TRBD2 covers 13 bases. CDR3 length: 18 residues. Germline V gene lookup returns CDR1 SGHRS and CDR2 YFSETQ. V dropped 4 bases and J dropped 2; count of bases not matched to a gene: 10.

The rearrangement uses TRBV20-1 and TRBJ2-2, with 9 nucleotides matching TRBD1. The V and J ends lost 5 bases and 4 bases, in that order; junction bases with no gene match: 5. Germline V gene sequence: CDR1 DFQATT, CDR2 SNEGSKA (reference sequence). This CDR3 has 14 amino acids. The CDR3 protein is CSAHRGQGTGELFF. CDR3 sequence (DNA): TGCAGTGCTCACAGGGGGCAAGGCACCGGGGAGCTGTTTTTT.

This clonotype appeared many times. The J gene is TRBJ2-3, the V gene TRBV27; either TRBD1 or TRBD2 may supply D (6 bases each). V was clipped by 1 base and J by 6 bases, with 8 bases between them. Germline V gene lookup returns CDR1 MNHEY and CDR2 SMNVEV (reference sequence). CDR3 length: 13 amino acids. The CDR3 DNA reads TGTGCCAGCAGTTTATGGGGGGCGGATACGCAGTATTTT. Its translation is CASSLWGADTQYF.

At least ten counts were recorded for this clonotype. This sequence joins TRBV12-3 or TRBV12-4 and TRBJ2-3; no firm D call. The CDR3 totals 13 residues. V dropped 3 bases and J dropped 5 bases, with 9 bases sitting between them. The CDR3 bases are TGTGCCAGCAGTTTTGTGCGACGAGATACGCAGTATTTT. Its protein is CASSFVRRDTQYF.

The chain is built from TRBV20-1 and TRBJ1-2; maybe TRBD1 (5 bases). Trimming took off 6 bases at V and 4 bases at J, with 15 bases between the two ends. This CDR3 spans 13 amino acids. The V gene's germline CDR1 is DFQATT and CDR2 SNEGSKA (reference sequence). The CDR3 coding sequence is TGCAGTGCCTTCTCAGCAGGGCGCTATGGCTACACCTTC. Amino acids: CSAFSAGRYGYTF.

This clonotype was counted ten times or more. The chain carries TRBV25-1 and TRBJ1-1, with 8 bases fitting TRBD1. Germline CDR1 reads MGHDK; CDR2 reads SYGVNS. The CDR3 has 16 amino acids. With 2 bases clipped from V and 1 base from J, the junction kept 6 bases outside the gene matches. CDR3 nucleotides: TGTGCCAGCAGTGAACCCAGGGGGCGGGGGAACACTGAAGCTTTCTTT. Residues: CASSEPRGRGNTEAFF. The whole variable domain, filled in from reference TRBV25-1 and TRBJ1-1, reads EADIYQTPRYLVIGTGKKITLECSQTMGHDKMYWYQQDPGMELHLIHYSYGVNSTEKGDLSSESTVSRIRTEHFPLTLESARPSHTSQYLCASSEPRGRGNTEAFFGQGTRLTVV.

This sequence joins TRBV28 and TRBJ2-5; 7 nucleotides match TRBD1. This CDR3 comprises 13 residues. V lost 6 bases and J lost 7; bases outside the gene matches: 8. The germline gives CDR1 MDHEN, CDR2 SYDVKM. The CDR3 nucleotides are TGTGCCAGCAGCCCGACAGGGAGAGGGACCCAGTACTTC. Translated, it gives CASSPTGRGTQYF.

The table lists this clonotype with many counts. The genes are TRBV6-1 and TRBJ1-3; the match to TRBD1 covers 9 bases. V trimming: 5 bases; J trimming: 6 bases; junction bases outside the gene matches: 11. The CDR3 consists of 16 residues. CDR1 and CDR2 from the germline V gene are MNHNS and SASEGT. Here the CDR3 reads CASSPQGTGTANTIYF. CDR3 sequence (DNA): TGTGCCAGCAGTCCGCAAGGGACAGGGACGGCAAACACCATATATTTT.

This clonotype was seen many times. This sequence joins TRBV5-1 and TRBJ1-2; 7 nucleotides line up with TRBD1. V was clipped by 0 bases and J by 5 bases; unmatched bases: 7. This CDR3 contains 15 residues. Germline V gene data show CDR1 as SGHRS and CDR2 as YFSETQ. The CDR3 DNA sequence: TGCGCCAGCAGCTTGGTGGCAGGGGGAGAATATGGCTACACCTTC. This codes for CASSLVAGGEYGYTF. The full variable domain, rest sourced from reference TRBV5-1 and TRBJ1-2, is KAGVTQTPRYLIKTRGQQVTLSCSPISGHRSVSWYQQTPGQGLQFLFEYFSETQRNKGNFPGRFSGRQFSNSRSEMNVSTLELGDSALYLCASSLVAGGEYGYTFGSGTRLTVV.

Remarks on this clonotype: One end of the junction is discordant with germline, which a read error may explain. The V call is TRBV2, the J call TRBJ1-2, with a tentative D call TRBD1 (6 bases). Germline CDR1 and CDR2: SNHLY and FYNNEI. CDR3 length equals 15 residues. The CDR3 nucleotides are TGTGCCAGCAGGCCTGTAGCAGGGGCTAAATATGGCGACACCTTC. This codes for CASRPVAGAKYGDTF.

Ten or more counts support this clonotype. The chain recombines TRBV9 with TRBJ2-5; possible D gene TRBD1, 6 bases. CDR1 SGDLS and CDR2 YYNGEE come from the germline V gene. The V end lost 1 base, the J end lost 1 base, and 11 bases lay between the germline ends. There are 15 residues in the CDR3. The CDR3 is CASSVFMGAQETQYF. DNA for the CDR3: TGTGCCAGCAGCGTATTTATGGGGGCCCAAGAGACCCAGTACTTC.

As DNA, the CDR3 is TGTGCCAGCAGCCAAGAGCAGTACAGGGGATACGGTGGCTACACCTTC. This gives the protein CASSQEQYRGYGGYTF. This chain connects TRBV3-1 to TRBJ1-2, with 7 positions matching TRBD1. Germline V CDR1 and CDR2: LGHDT, YNNKEL (reference sequence). The CDR3 is 16 amino acids. V shed 0 bases, J shed 7 bases, and the junction held 11 bases outside the gene matches.

In this sample, this clonotype turned up many times. This rearrangement joins TRBV18 to TRBJ2-1, with TRBD1 matching 7 bases. Germline CDR1 reads KGHSH; CDR2 reads LQKENI. The V and J ends lost 2 bases and 6 bases, in that order; junction bases with no gene match: 4. The CDR3 has 14 amino acids. This CDR3 is CASSPAQGVNEQFF. In DNA form, the CDR3 reads TGTGCCAGCTCACCAGCCCAGGGGGTCAATGAGCAGTTCTTC.